This entry features one TCR beta chain sequence. Its antigen is currently unknown. This specimen belongs to a study of cytomegalovirus exposure and HLA in healthy donors. At the level of the study: About 85 million unique TCRs from HLA-typed donors were held in an early release of data. Study-level results: Per published reports, the classifier diagnosed cytomegalovirus status with high specificity and sensitivity. Highly shared variants forming one cluster were likely a sequencing artifact.

CDR3 length: 15 residues. Germline V CDR1 and CDR2: SGHTA, FQGTGA. Trimming took off 5 bases at V and 0 bases at J, with 11 bases between the two ends. The PCR was carried out with 60 Vbeta primers and 13 Jbeta primers. Here immunoSEQ multiplex PCR was the method, and the copy in TCRdb shows in-frame clones only, minus some. This table holds about 140,000 clones, around four fifths found once. Sequencing input: PBMCs. The rearrangement uses TRBV7-3 and TRBJ2-1; the D gene is possibly TRBD2 (6 bases). This TCR was sampled from a woman aged 40 to 50 in good health and CMV-seronegative. The CDR3 DNA reads TGTGCCAGCAGCCCTAGAGCGGGCTCCTACAATGAGCAGTTCTTC. Translated, it gives CASSPRAGSYNEQFF. Variable domain in full (rest from reference TRBV7-3 and TRBJ2-1): GAGVSQTPSNKVTEKGKYVELRCDPISGHTALYWYRQSLGQGPEFLIYFQGTGAADDSGLPNDRFFAVRPEGSVSTLKIQRTERGDSAVYLCASSPRAGSYNEQFFGPGTRLTVL.